This T cell receptor (beta chain) originates from a study of T cells in Graves' hyperthyroidism and ophthalmopathy. Study at large: Any treatment followed the collection of peripheral blood at initial diagnosis. Overall study findings and caveats: Blood also showed most of the thyroid clonotypes that were expanded above 0.001.

Looked up from germline, CDR1 is SQVTM and CDR2 is ANQGSEA. V shed 7 bases and J 4 bases; nucleotides not matched to a gene: 3. The CDR3 loop spans 12 amino acids. A note on this clonotype: What it recognizes is unknown.

Template material for amplifying TCR beta CDR3 regions consisted of RNA transcripts. HTBI primers drove first-round RT-PCR of the TCR CDR3. TCRdb re-called the multiplex PCR reads with MiXCR, one entry per CDR3 protein. The sample contains roughly 700,000 distinct CDR3 sequences, 17% of which appear only once. Stability of Graves' hyperthyroidism was defined as absent ophthalmopathy progression within 18 months. The V gene is TRBV29-1, the J gene TRBJ2-7; 11 positions agree with TRBD1. The TCR sequence derives from a man over 45 with Graves' hyperthyroidism. Sequencing was performed on blood. CDR3 residues: CSGGTGGYEQYF. The CDR3 nucleotides are TGCAGCGGGGGGACAGGGGGGTACGAGCAGTACTTC.